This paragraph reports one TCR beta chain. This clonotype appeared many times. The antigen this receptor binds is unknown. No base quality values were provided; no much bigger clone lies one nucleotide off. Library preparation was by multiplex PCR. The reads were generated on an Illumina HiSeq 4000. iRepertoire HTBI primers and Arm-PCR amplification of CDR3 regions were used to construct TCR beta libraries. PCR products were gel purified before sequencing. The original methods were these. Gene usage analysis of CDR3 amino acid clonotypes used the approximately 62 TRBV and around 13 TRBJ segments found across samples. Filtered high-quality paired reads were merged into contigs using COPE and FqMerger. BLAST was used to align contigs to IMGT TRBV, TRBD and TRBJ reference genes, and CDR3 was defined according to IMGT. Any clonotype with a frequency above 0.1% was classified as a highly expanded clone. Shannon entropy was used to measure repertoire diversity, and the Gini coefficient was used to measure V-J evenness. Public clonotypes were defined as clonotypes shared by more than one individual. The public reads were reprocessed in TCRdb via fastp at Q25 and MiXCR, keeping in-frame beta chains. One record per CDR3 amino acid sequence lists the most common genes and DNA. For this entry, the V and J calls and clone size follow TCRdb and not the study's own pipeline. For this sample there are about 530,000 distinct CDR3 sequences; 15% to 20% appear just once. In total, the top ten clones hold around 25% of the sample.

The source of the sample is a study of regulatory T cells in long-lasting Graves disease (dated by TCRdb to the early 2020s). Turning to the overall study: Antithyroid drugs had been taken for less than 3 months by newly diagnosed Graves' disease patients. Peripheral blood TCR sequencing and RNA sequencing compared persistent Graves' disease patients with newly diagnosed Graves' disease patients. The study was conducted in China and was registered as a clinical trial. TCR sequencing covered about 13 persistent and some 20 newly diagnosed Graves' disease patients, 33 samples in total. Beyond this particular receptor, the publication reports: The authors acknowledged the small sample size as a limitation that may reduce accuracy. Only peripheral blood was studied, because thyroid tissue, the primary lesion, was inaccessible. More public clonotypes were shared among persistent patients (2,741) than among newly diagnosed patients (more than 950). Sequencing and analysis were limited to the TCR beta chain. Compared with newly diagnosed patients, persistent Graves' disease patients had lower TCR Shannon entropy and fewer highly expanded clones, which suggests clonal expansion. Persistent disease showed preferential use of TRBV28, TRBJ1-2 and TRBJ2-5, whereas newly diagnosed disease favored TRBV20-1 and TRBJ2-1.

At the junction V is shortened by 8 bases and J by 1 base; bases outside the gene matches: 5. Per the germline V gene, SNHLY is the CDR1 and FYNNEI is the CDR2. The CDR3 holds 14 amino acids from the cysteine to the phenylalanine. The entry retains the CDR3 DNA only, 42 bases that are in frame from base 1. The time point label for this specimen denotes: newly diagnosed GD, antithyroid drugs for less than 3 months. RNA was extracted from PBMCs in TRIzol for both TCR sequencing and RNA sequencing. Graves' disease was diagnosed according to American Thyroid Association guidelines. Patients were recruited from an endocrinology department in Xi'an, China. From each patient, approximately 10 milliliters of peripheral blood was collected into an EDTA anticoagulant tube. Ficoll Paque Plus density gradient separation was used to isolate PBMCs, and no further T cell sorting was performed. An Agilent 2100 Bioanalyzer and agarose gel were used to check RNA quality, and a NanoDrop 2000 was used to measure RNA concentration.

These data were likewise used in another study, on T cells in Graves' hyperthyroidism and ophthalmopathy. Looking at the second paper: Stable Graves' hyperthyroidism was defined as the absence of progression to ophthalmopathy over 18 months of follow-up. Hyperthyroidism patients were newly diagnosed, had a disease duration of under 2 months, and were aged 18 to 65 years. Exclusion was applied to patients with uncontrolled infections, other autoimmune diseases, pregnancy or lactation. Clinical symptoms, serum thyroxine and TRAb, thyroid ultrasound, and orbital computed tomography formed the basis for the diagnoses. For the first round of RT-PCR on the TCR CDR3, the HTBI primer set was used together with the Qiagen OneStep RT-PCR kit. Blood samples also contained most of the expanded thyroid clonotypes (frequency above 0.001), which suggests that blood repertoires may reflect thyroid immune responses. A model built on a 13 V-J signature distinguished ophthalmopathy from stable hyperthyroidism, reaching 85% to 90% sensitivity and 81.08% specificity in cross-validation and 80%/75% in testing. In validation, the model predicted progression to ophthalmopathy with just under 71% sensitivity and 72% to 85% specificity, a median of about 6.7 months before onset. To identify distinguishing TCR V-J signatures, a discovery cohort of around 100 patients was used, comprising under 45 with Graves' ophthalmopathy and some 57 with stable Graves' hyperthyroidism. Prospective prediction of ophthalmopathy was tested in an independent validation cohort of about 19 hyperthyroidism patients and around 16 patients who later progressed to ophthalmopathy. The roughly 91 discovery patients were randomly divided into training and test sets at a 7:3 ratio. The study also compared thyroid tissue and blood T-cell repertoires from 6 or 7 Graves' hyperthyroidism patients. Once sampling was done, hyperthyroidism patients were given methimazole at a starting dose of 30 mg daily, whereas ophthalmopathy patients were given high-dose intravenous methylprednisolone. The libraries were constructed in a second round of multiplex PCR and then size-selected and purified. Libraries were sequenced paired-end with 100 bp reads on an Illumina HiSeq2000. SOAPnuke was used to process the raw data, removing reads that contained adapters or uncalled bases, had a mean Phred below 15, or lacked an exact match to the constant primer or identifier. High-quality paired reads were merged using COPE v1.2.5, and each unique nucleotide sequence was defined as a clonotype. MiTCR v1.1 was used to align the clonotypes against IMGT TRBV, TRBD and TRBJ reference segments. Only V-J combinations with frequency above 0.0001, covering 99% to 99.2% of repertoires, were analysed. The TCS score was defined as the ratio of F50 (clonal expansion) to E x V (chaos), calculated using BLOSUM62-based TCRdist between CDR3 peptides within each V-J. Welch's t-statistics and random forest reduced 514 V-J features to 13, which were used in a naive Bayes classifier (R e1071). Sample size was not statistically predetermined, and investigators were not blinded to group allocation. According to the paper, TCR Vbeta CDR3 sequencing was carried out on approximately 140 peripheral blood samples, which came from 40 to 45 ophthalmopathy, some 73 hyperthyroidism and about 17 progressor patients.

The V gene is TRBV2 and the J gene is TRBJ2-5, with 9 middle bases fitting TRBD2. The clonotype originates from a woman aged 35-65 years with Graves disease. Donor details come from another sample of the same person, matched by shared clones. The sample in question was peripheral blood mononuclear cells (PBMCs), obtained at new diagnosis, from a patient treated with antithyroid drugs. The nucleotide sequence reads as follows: TGTGCCAGCTTTAGCGGGGGCCTCCAAGAGACCCAGTACTTC. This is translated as CASFSGGLQETQYF.